Listed here are 9 T cell receptor beta chains from one sample, sequenced in a study of blood T cell repertoires in COVID-19. Profiled with immunoSEQ multiplex PCR; TCRdb holds only in-frame clones, not every one. The sample lists under 200,000 clones; more than 70% were seen once. The sample comprised PBMCs or T cells enriched from blood (not recorded which). These receptors were taken from a man aged 40-49 years with acute COVID-19.

The chain joins TRBV10-1 to TRBJ2-5, with D possibly matching TRBD1 (6 bases). This CDR3 has 14 amino acids. The V gene lost 5 bases and the J gene lost 5 bases, with 15 bases spanning the gap. CDR1 and CDR2 from the germline V gene are WNHNN and SYGVQD (reference sequence). The DNA of the CDR3 is TGCGCCAGCAGTCATCAGGGGCAATGGGAGACCCAGTACTTC. This sequence encodes CASSHQGQWETQYF.

The chain couples TRBV9 to TRBJ2-2; tentative D call: TRBD2 (6 bases). Germline V CDR1 and CDR2: SGDLS, YYNGEE. The CDR3 has 14 amino acids. The V and J ends lost 7 bases and 1 base respectively, with 11 bases between them. In DNA form, the CDR3 reads TGTGCCAGCCGGCGGGACTTGAACACCGGGGAGCTGTTTTTT. It translates to CASRRDLNTGELFF.

The chain employs TRBV30 and TRBJ1-1; TRBD1 is a possible D gene (6 bases). Deletions cut 4 bases from V and 7 bases from J, with 19 bases between. The CDR3 is 14 residues long. Germline V lookup: CDR1 GTSNPN, CDR2 SVGIG (reference sequence). The CDR3 loop reads CAWIRDTFWGEAFF. CDR3 DNA sequence: TGTGCCTGGATAAGGGACACCTTCTGGGGTGAAGCTTTCTTT.

The rearrangement joins TRBV6-2 or TRBV6-3 to TRBJ1-5; D is unclear. Germline V gene data show CDR1 as MNHEY and CDR2 as SVGEGT. With 3 bases removed from V and 0 bases from J, the gap between germline ends came to 12 bases. This CDR3 comprises 16 residues. CDR3 amino acids: CASSYHSLDSNQPQHF. The CDR3 DNA follows: TGTGCCAGCAGTTATCACAGCCTGGATAGCAATCAGCCCCAGCATTTT.

This chain links TRBV6-5 with TRBJ2-3; D is possibly TRBD2 (5 bases). Trimming removed 4 bases at V and 4 bases at J, with 12 bases between. The CDR3 spans 14 residues. CDR1 is MNHEY and CDR2 is SVGAGI in the germline V gene. The CDR3 DNA reads TGTGCCAGCAGTTCTCAGTCCGGGGCAGATACGCAGTATTTT. Encoded protein: CASSSQSGADTQYF.

This clone was detected once. This chain joins TRBV30 and TRBJ2-7; 7 nucleotides align to TRBD1. This CDR3 is built from 14 residues. Unmatched junction bases numbered 6, after V lost 0 bases and J lost 4 bases. CDR1 is GTSNPN and CDR2 is SVGIG in the germline V gene (reference sequence). For the CDR3, the DNA is TGTGCCTGGAGTGTAGGGCAGGGGGATTACGAGCAGTACTTC. The encoded protein is CAWSVGQGDYEQYF.

This chain uses TRBV28 with TRBJ1-2, with unresolved D. The V and J ends lost 4 bases and 7 bases respectively, with 13 bases between them. The CDR3 has 13 residues. CDR1 and CDR2 (germline): MDHEN, SYDVKM. CDR3 amino acids: CASSSLTSGGYTF. Written as DNA, the CDR3 is TGTGCCAGCAGTTCCCTAACCTCGGGTGGCTACACCTTC.

This chain connects TRBV5-4 to TRBJ2-7; 8 bases are shared with TRBD1. Looked up from germline, CDR1 is SGHNT and CDR2 is YYREEE (reference sequence). The CDR3 has 13 residues. J lost 6 bases, V lost 3 bases, and 5 bases had no gene match. The CDR3 sequence is CASSWAQGGEQYF. CDR3 sequence (DNA): TGTGCCAGCAGCTGGGCACAGGGGGGCGAGCAGTACTTC.

The chain employs TRBV2 and TRBJ2-5; maybe TRBD2 (6 bases). The germline V gene has CDR1 SNHLY and CDR2 FYNNEI. V lost 5 bases, J lost 5 bases, and 15 bases lay in between. The CDR3 is 14 amino acids. CDR3 sequence: CASSLQGGWETQYF. The CDR3 DNA reads TGTGCCAGCAGTCTCCAGGGAGGTTGGGAGACCCAGTACTTC.